The 3 T cell receptor beta chains presented below share a single source sample, sequenced in a study of TIL therapy for anti-PD-1-resistant metastatic lung cancer. The immunoSEQ assay was v3. The protocol was immunoSEQ multiplex PCR, while the TCRdb copy is restricted to in-frame clones and leaves out a portion. This table has about 50,000 clones, about two thirds appearing once. Time point: pre-treatment sample, taken before nivolumab and TIL therapy. The tumor samples were excised metastases, mostly pleural nodules or supraclavicular lymph nodes. The starting material was tumor tissue, obtained at baseline. These receptors were collected from a person between 25 and 80 years old with non-small cell lung cancer.

V is TRBV6-1 and J is TRBJ2-7; 8 bases fit TRBD2. This CDR3 is 15 amino acids long. Germline loops: CDR1 MNHNS, CDR2 SASEGT. J was trimmed by 5 bases and V by 10 bases; bases with no gene match: 16. The CDR3 region has the DNA TGTGCCACCAACTTCGGTGGCGGGGGGCTCAACGAGCAGTACTTC. Translating it yields CATNFGGGGLNEQYF.

The J gene is TRBJ2-1, the V gene TRBV18, with 9 nucleotides matching TRBD2. Germline trimming cut 6 bases from V and 6 bases from J; bases unmatched to any gene: 9. The CDR3 extends over 15 amino acids. Germline assignment: CDR1 KGHSH and CDR2 LQKENI. The CDR3 nucleotides read TGTGCCAGCTCGTTAGCAGCGGGGGGCCCCAATGAGCAGTTCTTC. As protein: CASSLAAGGPNEQFF.

V usage is TRBV6-5 and J usage is TRBJ1-2, with D unresolved. The CDR3 is 12 residues long. Trimming removed 8 bases at V and 0 bases at J, with 7 bases between. Germline V gene data show CDR1 as MNHEY and CDR2 as SVGAGI. CDR3 sequence reads: CASWSTNYGYTF. In nucleotides, the CDR3 is TGTGCCAGCTGGTCTACTAACTATGGCTACACCTTC.